A single sample is the source of the 30 T cell receptor beta chains below, sequenced in a study of blood T cells in healthy people across ages (dated by TCRdb to 2014 to 2015). Libraries were constructed by 5' RACE. TCRdb shows the sequencer as Illumina HiSeq 2500. The second PCR ran for roughly 7 to 12 cycles and used a J-beta primer mix along with a sample-barcoded 5' primer. The public reads were run again by TCRdb, first through fastp at Q25 and then through MiXCR, and only productive beta chains were kept. Each CDR3 protein gets just one entry, which takes the most common genes and DNA from the rows behind it. The sample profile shows about 1 million distinct CDR3 sequences; around 45% of them were found once. Of the sample, 18% is held by the ten largest clones. The material sequenced was blood. Every receptor here comes from a woman aged 60-75 years in good health.

This clonotype was counted between two and nine times. The chain has TRBV9 and TRBJ2-3; 7 positions agree with TRBD2. The CDR3 extends over 16 amino acids. Germline trimming cut 0 bases from V and 0 bases from J; bases unmatched to any gene: 4. CDR1 SGDLS and CDR2 YYNGEE come from the germline V gene. DNA for the CDR3: TGTGCCAGCAGCGTAGGAAGTAGCGGGAGCACAGATACGCAGTATTTT. Its translation: CASSVGSSGSTDTQYF.

The chain carries TRBV6-1 and TRBJ2-3; 11 bases are shared with TRBD2. The CDR3 extends over 14 amino acids. Germline lookup yields CDR1 MNHNS and CDR2 SASEGT. The J segment lost 2 bases and the V segment lost 6 bases, leaving 1 base of the junction unmatched. The CDR3 reads CASRLAGDTDTQYF. The CDR3 nucleotides are TGTGCCAGCAGACTAGCGGGGGACACAGATACGCAGTATTTT.

The chain carries TRBV11-1 and TRBJ1-1, with 7 bases lining up with TRBD1. J gave up 4 bases and V 5 bases, and 10 bases lay outside the gene matches. This CDR3 contains 15 residues. The germline CDR1 and CDR2 sequences are SGHAT and FQDESV (reference sequence). CDR3 in amino acids: CASSTRQGWATEAFF. Here the CDR3 DNA reads TGTGCCAGCAGCACTCGACAGGGCTGGGCCACTGAAGCTTTCTTT.

The rearrangement uses TRBV3-1 and TRBJ2-1, with D maybe TRBD2 (5 bases). The assigned J gene may be wrong: the sequence end matches TRBJ2-7 better. Germline loops: CDR1 LGHDT, CDR2 YNNKEL (reference sequence). CDR3 length equals 16 residues. This CDR3 reads CASSQRGGLTYNEQYF. The CDR3 DNA follows: TGTGCCAGCAGCCAACGCGGAGGCCTTACCTACAATGAGCAGTACTTC.

The chain links TRBV6-5 to TRBJ2-1; D is uncertain. CDR1 is MNHEY and CDR2 is SVGAGI in the germline V gene. CDR3 size: 14 residues. The V gene lost 8 bases and the J gene lost 1 base, with 12 bases spanning the gap. This CDR3 reads CASRDEGSYNEQFF. Written as DNA, the CDR3 is TGTGCCAGCCGCGACGAAGGGTCCTACAATGAGCAGTTCTTC.

This clonotype appeared once. Being one base from a much bigger clone, this may be a read error. CDR3 sequence (DNA): TGCAGCGTGCCCCCCCCGGTAGCGGGACTGAACAATGAGCAGTTCTTC. Residues: CSVPPPVAGLNNEQFF. This sequence joins TRBV29-1 and TRBJ2-1, with 8 bases that match TRBD2. The germline CDR1 and CDR2 sequences are SQVTM and ANQGSEA. The J segment lost 5 bases and the V segment lost 6 bases, leaving 15 bases of the junction unmatched. The CDR3 has 16 residues.

The V gene is TRBV29-1, the J gene TRBJ2-7; D is unresolved. Looked up from germline, CDR1 is SQVTM and CDR2 is ANQGSEA. Trimming shortened V by 4 bases and J by 2 bases, and 9 bases separated the two germline ends. There are 12 residues in the CDR3. The chain's CDR3 is CSVVWGTYEQYF. The CDR3 bases are TGCAGCGTTGTTTGGGGAACCTACGAGCAGTACTTC.

The chain recombines TRBV20-1 with TRBJ2-1, with 16 positions matching TRBD2. Germline CDR1 DFQATT, CDR2 SNEGSKA (reference sequence). The junction had 10 bases not matched to a gene; V was cut back by 5 bases and J by 3 bases. This CDR3 comprises 18 residues. DNA for the CDR3: TGCAGTGCTCGACCGGGACTAGCGGGAGGGCACAGCTACAATGAGCAGTTCTTC. It encodes CSARPGLAGGHSYNEQFF.

This clonotype was seen only a few times. The CDR3 sequence: CASSLGGGDSYEQYF. DNA for the CDR3: TGTGCCAGCAGCTTAGGAGGTGGGGATTCCTACGAGCAGTACTTC. The genes are TRBV7-2 and TRBJ2-7, with D uncertain. The CDR3 contains 15 residues. Between the trimmed V and J ends, which lost 1 base and 1 base, there was a span of 11 bases. Germline assignment: CDR1 SGHTA and CDR2 FQGNSA.

This clonotype was seen a few times. The chain employs TRBV5-6 and TRBJ2-1, with a possible D match to TRBD1 (5 bases). With 2 bases removed from V and 6 bases from J, the gap between germline ends came to 9 bases. Germline values: CDR1 SGHDT, CDR2 YYEEEE. CDR3 length equals 13 residues. As DNA, the CDR3 is TGTGCCAGCAGCTTCCAGGGATTCAATGAGCAGTTCTTC. Protein product: CASSFQGFNEQFF. Based on the CDR3 plus reference TRBV5-6 and TRBJ2-1, the full variable domain is DAGVTQSPTHLIKTRGQQVTLRCSPKSGHDTVSWYQQALGQGPQFIFQYYEEEERQRGNFPDRFSGHQFPNYSSELNVNALLLGDSALYLCASSFQGFNEQFFGPGTRLTVL.

The genes are TRBV24-1 and TRBJ1-2; D possibly corresponds to TRBD1 (6 bases). Trimming pared 2 bases from V and 4 bases from J, leaving 10 bases between. The CDR3 sequence is 14 residues long. The germline gives CDR1 KGHDR, CDR2 SFDVKD. The CDR3 bases are TGTGCCACCAGTGATTACTCGGGGGCCTATGGCTACACCTTC. This encodes CATSDYSGAYGYTF.

This clonotype occurred a few times. This chain uses TRBV5-6 with TRBJ2-4; 8 nucleotides align to TRBD1. The CDR3 loop spans 14 amino acids. With 0 bases clipped from V and 9 bases from J, the junction kept 5 bases outside the gene matches. Germline-derived CDR1 and CDR2 are SGHDT and YYEEEE. In nucleotides, the CDR3 is TGTGCCAGCAGCTTGGGATCAGGGGGCGTCATTCAGTACTTC. Amino acids: CASSLGSGGVIQYF.

The rearrangement joins TRBV6-1 to TRBJ1-2; 7 nucleotides agree with TRBD1. Germline CDR1 and CDR2: MNHNS and SASEGT. CDR3 length: 13 amino acids. Trimming removed 2 bases from V and 8 bases from J; junction bases left unmatched: 5. Here the CDR3 reads CASSEPTGRGYTF. CDR3 DNA sequence: TGTGCCAGCAGTGAACCGACAGGGAGAGGCTACACCTTC.

The chain couples TRBV20-1 to TRBJ2-3; TRBD1 aligns across 9 bases. Per the germline V gene, CDR1 is DFQATT and CDR2 is SNEGSKA (reference sequence). The ends lost 5 bases at V and 3 bases at J; junction bases unmatched: 3. The CDR3 has 13 amino acids. CDR3 in amino acids: CSAFGTGTDTQYF. The DNA for the CDR3 is TGCAGTGCTTTCGGGACAGGGACAGATACGCAGTATTTT.

CDR3 nucleotides: TGTGCCAGCAGTTACCAGGGTTGGCCTAATGAAAAACTGTTTTTT. This encodes CASSYQGWPNEKLFF. The chain is built from TRBV6-6 and TRBJ1-4; possible D gene TRBD1, 5 bases. Looked up from germline, CDR1 is MNHNY and CDR2 is SVGAGI (reference sequence). Trimming pared 2 bases from V and 3 bases from J, leaving 10 bases between. The CDR3 runs 15 residues.

This clonotype was seen a handful of times. In nucleotides, the CDR3 is TGTGCCAGCAGCCTACCGACAGGCGATAATGAGCAGTTCTTC. Translation gives CASSLPTGDNEQFF. The chain is built from TRBV6-2 or TRBV6-3 and TRBJ2-1, with D perhaps matching TRBD1 (6 bases). This CDR3 has 14 residues. Germline CDR1 MNHEY, CDR2 SVGEGT. Trimming removed 6 bases at V and 7 bases at J, with 16 bases between.

This clonotype occurred a few times. This chain uses TRBV7-9 with TRBJ2-5; D is unresolved. The V end was cut by 0 bases, the J end by 11 bases, with 16 bases between. Germline V gene lookup returns CDR1 SEHNR and CDR2 FQNEAQ (reference sequence). The CDR3 sequence is 14 residues long. CDR3 coding DNA: TGTGCCAGCAGCTTAGCGCTCGGAGAGAATGAGCAGTACTTC. Protein: CASSLALGENEQYF.

This clonotype was picked up a small number of times. The rearrangement uses TRBV6-5 and TRBJ1-4, with a possible D match to TRBD1 (5 bases). Trimming took off 2 bases at V and 7 bases at J, with 11 bases between the two ends. The CDR3 runs to 14 residues. In germline, CDR1 is MNHEY, CDR2 SVGAGI. In DNA form, the CDR3 reads TGTGCCAGCAGTTACGGCAGGGCGGGTGAAAAACTGTTTTTT. Translation gives CASSYGRAGEKLFF.

This clonotype was recorded a few times. As DNA, the CDR3 is TGCAGTGCTGGGAGCGGGAGGTCTATCTACGAGCAGTACTTC. This codes for CSAGSGRSIYEQYF. The V and J genes are TRBV20-1 and TRBJ2-7; TRBD2 agrees at 9 bases. The CDR3 is 14 amino acids. Looked up from germline, CDR1 is DFQATT and CDR2 is SNEGSKA (reference sequence). J was trimmed by 3 bases and V by 5 bases; bases with no gene match: 8.

J is TRBJ2-7 and V is TRBV21-1; the table's TRBD1 call for D was not verified on the DNA. TRBV21-1 is noted as a pseudogene. The CDR3 loop spans 17 amino acids. Here the CDR3 reads CASSKEWAGNESYEQYF. The CDR3 coding sequence is TGTGCCAGCAGCAAAGAGTGGGCAGGGAATGAATCCTACGAGCAGTACTTC.

In this sample, this clonotype turned up a few times. This chain links TRBV20-1 with TRBJ2-5; weak D call: TRBD2 (5 bases). The germline V gene encodes CDR1 DFQATT and CDR2 SNEGSKA (reference sequence). The CDR3 is made up of 14 amino acids. Trimming removed 5 bases from V and 7 bases from J, with 20 bases in between. CDR3 bases: TGCAGTGCTCGCTCCCGGACTTTGGGTTGGACCCAGTACTTC. Its translation is CSARSRTLGWTQYF.

The rearrangement uses TRBV6-1 and TRBJ1-1, with D unclear. The CDR3 consists of 17 residues. In germline, CDR1 is MNHNS, CDR2 SASEGT. V lost 5 bases to trimming and J lost 0 bases, with 19 bases between them. CDR3 nucleotide sequence: TGTGCCAGCAGTCCCTTCCGGGCGGGAACGATGAACACTGAAGCTTTCTTT. Its translation is CASSPFRAGTMNTEAFF.

This chain links TRBV20-1 with TRBJ1-2; D may be TRBD1 (6 bases). Germline CDR1 reads DFQATT; CDR2 reads SNEGSKA (reference sequence). The CDR3 is made up of 13 amino acids. V lost 5 bases and J 2 bases, leaving 12 bases between the germline ends. The CDR3 DNA is TGCAGTGCTTCTGGCGACAGGAACTATGGCTACACCTTC. It yields the protein CSASGDRNYGYTF.

This chain joins TRBV5-5 and TRBJ1-2; 7 nucleotides align to TRBD1. The germline CDR1 and CDR2 sequences are SGHKS and YYEKEE (reference sequence). This CDR3 contains 15 residues. The V and J ends lost 0 bases and 8 bases, in that order; junction bases with no gene match: 10. The chain's CDR3 is CASSLGGQGVPGYTF. CDR3 nucleotides: TGTGCCAGCAGCTTGGGAGGTCAGGGGGTGCCGGGCTACACCTTC.

This clonotype has just a few counts. This chain uses TRBV27 with TRBJ2-7, with 7 nucleotides matching TRBD2. CDR3 size: 14 residues. The germline V gene has CDR1 MNHEY and CDR2 SMNVEV (reference sequence). V lost 6 bases, J lost 0 bases, and 5 bases stayed unmatched. The CDR3 DNA reads TGTGCCAGCAGAACTAGCGACGACTCCTACGAGCAGTACTTC. Its protein is CASRTSDDSYEQYF.

The chain recombines TRBV27 with TRBJ2-1; either TRBD1 or TRBD2 may fit D (5 bases each). The CDR3 contains 12 residues. Germline assignment: CDR1 MNHEY and CDR2 SMNVEV (reference sequence). V lost 6 bases to trimming and J lost 8 bases, with 11 bases between them. DNA for the CDR3: TGTGCCAGCAGAGGGGAGAGGGATGAGCAGTTCTTC. Translated: CASRGERDEQFF.

This chain links TRBV6-5 with TRBJ2-2; D may correspond to TRBD1 or TRBD2 (6 bases each). Trimming stripped 6 bases from V and 0 bases from J, with 14 bases between. The CDR3 contains 16 residues. CDR1 is MNHEY and CDR2 is SVGAGI in the germline V gene. The CDR3 protein is CASRAFGGPNTGELFF. CDR3 coding DNA: TGTGCCAGCAGGGCCTTTGGGGGGCCGAACACCGGGGAGCTGTTTTTT.

This clonotype has just a few counts. The rearrangement uses TRBV20-1 and TRBJ1-1, with D maybe TRBD1 (6 bases). Germline V CDR1 and CDR2: DFQATT, SNEGSKA (reference sequence). This CDR3 region has 17 residues. Trimming left V 0 bases short and J 0 bases short, with 17 bases between. DNA of the CDR3: TGCAGTGCTAGAGATTTCAGGGTTGGGGACATGAACACTGAAGCTTTCTTT. Translating gives CSARDFRVGDMNTEAFF.

The chain links TRBV7-8 to TRBJ1-4; D is possibly TRBD1 (6 bases). V was pared by 8 bases and J by 0 bases, with 10 bases between. The germline V gene encodes CDR1 SGHVS and CDR2 FQNEAQ. CDR3 length equals 14 residues. The CDR3 nucleotides read TGTGCCAGCGGGGGGGCGGCAACTAATGAAAAACTGTTTTTT. This translates into CASGGAATNEKLFF.

The V gene is TRBV9, the J gene TRBJ2-3; D call uncertain. The CDR3 has 15 amino acids. Germline V gene sequence: CDR1 SGDLS, CDR2 YYNGEE. The V gene lost 2 bases and the J gene lost 5 bases, with 15 bases spanning the gap. The CDR3 region has the DNA TGTGCCAGCAGCGTCCTGCGTGGTGTAGGAGATACGCAGTATTTT. Translating it yields CASSVLRGVGDTQYF. Filled out from reference TRBV9 and TRBJ2-3, the complete variable domain reads DSGVTQTPKHLITATGQRVTLRCSPRSGDLSVYWYQQSLDQGLQFLIQYYNGEERAKGNILERFSAQQFPDLHSELNLSSLELGDSALYFCASSVLRGVGDTQYFGPGTRLTVL.